This is a list of T cell receptor beta chains from one sample in a study of control samples from healthy donors and cancer patients. Clones were read by immunoSEQ multiplex PCR, and TCRdb kept only the in-frame ones, dropping some. The sample consists of tens of thousands of clones, 94% of them appearing once. What was sequenced was blood. These receptors all come from a man aged 25-40 years in good health. Each CDR3 is given with its conserved first and last residue. Each record gives: D gene, V gene, clone size, J gene, CDR3 protein, CDR3 DNA. The D gene is left open where the match is weak. A row's size may be missing; if present it is once, few, many or a size class.

TRBD2	TRBV7-8	NA	TRBJ2-3	CASRKTSGYTDTQYF	TGTGCCAGCAGAAAAACTAGCGGATACACAGATACGCAGTATTTT
NA	TRBV7-3	NA	TRBJ2-1	CASSLTSGIEQFF	TGTGCCAGCAGCTTAACGAGTGGGATCGAGCAGTTCTTC
TRBD1	TRBV6-5	NA	TRBJ1-4	CASSYSDRDSREKLFF	TGTGCCAGCAGTTACTCCGACCGGGACAGCCGTGAAAAACTGTTTTTT
NA	TRBV19	NA	TRBJ1-2	CASSMTQGRGYTF	TGTGCCAGTAGTATGACACAGGGTAGAGGCTACACCTTC
NA	TRBV12-3/TRBV12-4	NA	TRBJ1-6	CASSLGGNSPLHF	TGTGCCAGCAGTTTAGGCGGTAATTCACCCCTCCACTTT
TRBD1	TRBV28	NA	TRBJ1-5	CASSSWTGDQPQHF	TGTGCCAGCAGTTCGTGGACAGGGGATCAGCCCCAGCATTTT
NA	TRBV14	NA	TRBJ2-1	CASSQVAGGSYNEQFF	TGTGCCAGCAGCCAAGTCGCAGGAGGCTCCTACAATGAGCAGTTCTTC
NA	TRBV7-3	NA	TRBJ1-5	CASSLSRGHEEPQHF	TGTGCCAGCAGCTTAAGTCGTGGACACGAGGAGCCCCAGCATTTT
NA	TRBV10-3	once	TRBJ2-1	CAISDWEEPYNEQFF	TGTGCCATCAGTGATTGGGAGGAGCCTTACAATGAGCAGTTCTTC
NA	TRBV19	NA	TRBJ1-1	CASGGGTEAFF	TGTGCCAGTGGGGGGGGCACTGAAGCTTTCTTT
NA	TRBV24-1	NA	TRBJ1-4	CATSDSGGLGEKLFF	TGTGCCACCAGTGATTCGGGGGGATTGGGTGAAAAACTGTTTTTT
NA	TRBV7-9	NA	TRBJ2-1	CASGPSRRNEQFF	TGTGCCAGCGGCCCCTCCAGGCGCAATGAGCAGTTCTTC
NA	TRBV6-2/TRBV6-3	NA	TRBJ1-1	CASSYSGPGSAEAFF	TGTGCCAGCAGTTACTCGGGACCGGGGTCGGCTGAAGCTTTCTTT
NA	TRBV19	NA	TRBJ1-2	CASSMTRAQGGYTF	TGTGCCAGTAGTATGACCAGGGCCCAAGGGGGCTACACCTTC
TRBD2	TRBV28	NA	TRBJ2-7	CASSLGGRAYEQYF	TGTGCCAGCAGTTTGGGCGGGAGGGCCTACGAGCAGTACTTC
NA	TRBV18	NA	TRBJ2-3	CASSPPSTDTQYF	TGTGCCAGCTCACCCCCTAGCACAGATACGCAGTATTTT
NA	TRBV5-6	NA	TRBJ2-3	CASSSTGSTDTQYF	TGTGCCAGCAGCTCGACAGGATCCACAGATACGCAGTATTTT
TRBD1	TRBV10-3	NA	TRBJ2-5	CAISEGTGGVWETQYF	TGTGCCATCAGTGAGGGGACAGGGGGCGTATGGGAGACCCAGTACTTC
NA	TRBV6-1	NA	TRBJ2-1	CASSARRLGIPNEQFF	TGTGCCAGCAGTGCCCGGCGACTAGGGATCCCCAATGAGCAGTTCTTC
TRBD2	TRBV6-6	NA	TRBJ2-2	CATREALRGELFF	TGTGCCACCCGGGAGGCGCTCCGAGGGGAGCTGTTTTTT
TRBD2	TRBV29-1	once	TRBJ2-1	CSAYLGLAGASYNEQFF	TGCAGCGCCTACCTGGGACTAGCGGGAGCCTCCTACAATGAGCAGTTCTTC
TRBD1	TRBV7-2	NA	TRBJ2-7	CASSSGQGASYEQYF	TGTGCCAGCAGCTCCGGACAGGGGGCCTCCTACGAGCAGTACTTC
NA	TRBV7-2	NA	TRBJ1-1	CASRPYGPNTEAFF	TGTGCCAGCAGACCTTACGGCCCGAACACTGAAGCTTTCTTT
TRBD1	TRBV6-2/TRBV6-3	NA	TRBJ1-5	CASSLAPGYPRGSNQPQHF	TGTGCCAGCAGTTTGGCACCTGGATACCCCAGGGGGAGCAATCAGCCCCAGCATTTT
NA	TRBV30	NA	TRBJ2-7	CAWSGAYYEQYF	TGTGCCTGGAGTGGGGCTTACTACGAGCAGTACTTC
NA	TRBV7-9	NA	TRBJ1-4	CASSFRSTSTATNEKLFF	TGTGCCAGCAGCTTTCGGTCAACATCCACAGCAACTAATGAAAAACTGTTTTTT
TRBD1	TRBV5-6	NA	TRBJ2-3	CASSRQGSTSTDTQYF	TGTGCCAGCAGCAGACAGGGGTCCACTAGCACAGATACGCAGTATTTT
NA	TRBV6-6	NA	TRBJ2-5	CASSYEIGGAETQYF	TGTGCCAGCAGTTACGAAATAGGGGGAGCGGAGACCCAGTACTTC
TRBD1	TRBV6-5	NA	TRBJ1-2	CASSWEQGANYGYTF	TGTGCCAGCAGCTGGGAACAGGGGGCTAACTATGGCTACACCTTC
NA	TRBV27	NA	TRBJ1-5	CASSQGAGPRPQHF	TGTGCCAGCAGTCAAGGGGCGGGCCCAAGGCCCCAGCATTTT
NA	TRBV6-5	NA	TRBJ2-3	CASSPGPNTDTQYF	TGTGCCAGCAGTCCGGGACCTAACACAGATACGCAGTATTTT
TRBD1	TRBV28	NA	TRBJ1-5	CASRPRGQGVYNQPQHF	TGTGCCAGCAGACCCCGGGGACAGGGCGTTTACAATCAGCCCCAGCATTTT
NA	TRBV25-1	medium-sized	TRBJ1-5	CASSESRTDSNQPQHF	TGTGCCAGCAGTGAATCCAGGACTGATAGCAATCAGCCCCAGCATTTT
TRBD2	TRBV4-2	NA	TRBJ2-3	CASSQGLAGVSSTDTQYF	TGTGCCAGCAGCCAGGGACTAGCGGGGGTTTCTAGCACAGATACGCAGTATTTT
NA	TRBV6-5	NA	TRBJ2-3	CASSSGTHTDTQYF	TGTGCCAGCAGCTCCGGGACCCACACAGATACGCAGTATTTT
NA	TRBV6-5	NA	TRBJ2-3	CASSTSEFSDTQYF	TGTGCCAGCAGTACCAGTGAGTTCTCAGATACGCAGTATTTT
NA	TRBV28	NA	TRBJ1-3	CASSLWPSSGNTIYF	TGTGCCAGCAGTTTATGGCCGTCCTCTGGAAACACCATATATTTT
NA	TRBV21-1	NA	TRBJ1-2	CASSSHYGCNYGYTF	NA
TRBD2	TRBV7-8	NA	TRBJ2-1	CASSASGGYKNEQFF	TGTGCCAGCAGCGCAAGCGGGGGGTACAAAAATGAGCAGTTCTTC
NA	TRBV7-2	NA	TRBJ1-3	CASSPWGSGNTIYF	TGTGCCAGCAGCCCTTGGGGTTCTGGAAACACCATATATTTT
NA	TRBV28	NA	TRBJ1-3	CASSSLADGSGNTIYF	TGTGCCAGCAGTTCCCTAGCCGACGGCTCTGGAAACACCATATATTTT
NA	TRBV5-4	NA	TRBJ2-3	CASSSPEYSTDTQYF	TGTGCCAGCAGCTCGCCCGAATACAGCACAGATACGCAGTATTTT
NA	TRBV27	NA	TRBJ1-5	CASSTGYSNQPQHF	TGTGCCAGCAGTACAGGGTACAGCAATCAGCCCCAGCATTTT
TRBD1	TRBV5-6	NA	TRBJ2-5	CASSLTGVESQETQYF	TGTGCCAGCAGCTTGACAGGGGTGGAGAGCCAAGAGACCCAGTACTTC
TRBD1	TRBV19	NA	TRBJ1-2	CASSIGLSRQGSYGYTF	TGTGCCAGTAGTATAGGTTTGTCGAGACAGGGGTCCTATGGCTACACCTTC
TRBD1	TRBV6-4	NA	TRBJ1-1	CASSDGTGGNTEAFF	TGTGCCAGCAGTGACGGGACAGGGGGGAACACTGAAGCTTTCTTT
NA	TRBV9	NA	TRBJ1-6	CASSVVGRPLHF	TGTGCCAGCAGCGTAGTTGGGAGACCCCTCCACTTT
NA	TRBV7-8	NA	TRBJ2-7	CASSLEGRSYEQYF	TGTGCCAGCAGCTTAGAAGGTAGATCCTACGAGCAGTACTTC
TRBD1	TRBV25-1	NA	TRBJ1-1	CASSETHRGGTEAFF	TGTGCCAGCAGTGAAACGCACAGGGGGGGGACTGAAGCTTTCTTT
TRBD2	TRBV28	NA	TRBJ2-3	CASGRRTLGTSGNF	TGTGCCAGCGGTCGGCGGACTCTGGGGACTAGCGGCAATTTT
TRBD1	TRBV19	NA	TRBJ1-1	CASSITSTGENTEAFF	TGTGCCAGTAGTATAACATCGACAGGGGAGAACACTGAAGCTTTCTTT
TRBD1	TRBV5-4	NA	TRBJ1-2	CASSLDRGVDGYTF	TGTGCCAGCAGCTTGGACAGGGGGGTCGATGGCTACACCTTC